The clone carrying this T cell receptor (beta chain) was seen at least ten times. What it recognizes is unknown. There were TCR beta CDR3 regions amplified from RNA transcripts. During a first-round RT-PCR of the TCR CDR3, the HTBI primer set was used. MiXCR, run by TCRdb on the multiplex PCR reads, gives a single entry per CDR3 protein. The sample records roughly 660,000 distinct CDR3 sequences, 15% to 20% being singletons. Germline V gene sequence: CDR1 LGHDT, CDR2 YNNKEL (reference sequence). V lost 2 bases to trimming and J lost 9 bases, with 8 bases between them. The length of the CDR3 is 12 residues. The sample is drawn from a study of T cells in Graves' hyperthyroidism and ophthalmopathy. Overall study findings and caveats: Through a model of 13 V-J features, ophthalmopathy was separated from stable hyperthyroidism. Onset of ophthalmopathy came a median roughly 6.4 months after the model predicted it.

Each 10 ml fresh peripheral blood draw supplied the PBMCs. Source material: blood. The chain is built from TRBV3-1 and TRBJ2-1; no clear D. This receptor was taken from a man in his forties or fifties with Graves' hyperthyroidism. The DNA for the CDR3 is TGTGCCAGCAGCCAATATCTGCCTGAGCAGTTCTTC. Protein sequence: CASSQYLPEQFF.